This TCR beta chain stems from a study of breast tumors, draining lymph nodes, adjacent tissues. The lymph nodes were axillary draining lymph nodes from breast cancer patients. This clonotype has ten or more counts. Its antigen is unidentified. TCRdb re-called the multiplex PCR reads through MiXCR, storing one row per CDR3 protein. The sample has approximately 280,000 distinct CDR3 sequences, roughly 31% seen once. Germline V gene data show CDR1 as KGHDR and CDR2 as SFDVKD. There are 16 residues in the CDR3. V trimming: 4 bases; J trimming: 0 bases; junction bases outside the gene matches: 7. Study results and limitations: Luminal-like breast cancer showed significantly greater tumor-nontumor repertoire similarity than basal-like breast cancer did. Data fit most tumor T cells coming from lymph node, expanding in tumor.

This chain joins TRBV24-1 and TRBJ2-7, with TRBD1 identical over 8 bases. The receptor comes from a female donor with breast cancer. Some clones in this sample may be carry-over from other donors' samples. The sequenced sample consisted of axillary lymph node tissue. In nucleotides, the CDR3 is TGTGCCACCAGTGACGAGGGACAGGTAAGCTCCTACGAGCAGTACTTC. Translating it yields CATSDEGQVSSYEQYF.